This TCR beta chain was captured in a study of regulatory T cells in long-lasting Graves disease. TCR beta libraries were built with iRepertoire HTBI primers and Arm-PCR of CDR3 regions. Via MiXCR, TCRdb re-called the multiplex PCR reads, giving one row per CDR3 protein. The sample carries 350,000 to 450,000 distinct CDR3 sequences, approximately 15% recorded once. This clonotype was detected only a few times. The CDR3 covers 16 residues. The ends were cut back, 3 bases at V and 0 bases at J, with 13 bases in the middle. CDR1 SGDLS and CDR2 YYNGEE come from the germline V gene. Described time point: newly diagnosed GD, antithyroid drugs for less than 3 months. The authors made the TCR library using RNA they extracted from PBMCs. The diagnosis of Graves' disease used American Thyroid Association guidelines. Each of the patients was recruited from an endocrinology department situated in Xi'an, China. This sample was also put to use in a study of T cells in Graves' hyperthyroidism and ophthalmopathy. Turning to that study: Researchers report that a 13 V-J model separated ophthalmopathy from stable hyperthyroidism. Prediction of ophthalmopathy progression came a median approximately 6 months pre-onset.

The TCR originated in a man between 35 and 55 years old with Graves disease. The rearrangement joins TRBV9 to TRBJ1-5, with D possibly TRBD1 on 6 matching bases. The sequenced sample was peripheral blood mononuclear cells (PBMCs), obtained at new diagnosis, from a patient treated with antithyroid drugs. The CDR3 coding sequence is TGTGCCAGCAGCGAGGGGGGACACCATAGCAATCAGCCCCAGCATTTT. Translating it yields CASSEGGHHSNQPQHF.